A single sample gave rise to the 19 T cell receptor beta chains below, sequenced in a study of cytomegalovirus exposure and HLA in healthy donors. PCR primers comprised 60 Vbeta and 13 Jbeta primers. Produced via immunoSEQ multiplex PCR; TCRdb's table is partial and in-frame only. The repertoire consists of 95,000 to 150,000 clones, with 75% to 80% occurring once and the leading ten covering 3% to 4%. Sample: PBMCs. These receptors all come from a woman in her twenties or thirties in good health and CMV-seropositive.

A single count supports this clone. This chain links TRBV6-5 with TRBJ2-7; D is undetermined. Deletions cut 6 bases from V and 0 bases from J, with 12 bases between. The CDR3 runs 14 residues. Per germline, CDR1 MNHEY and CDR2 SVGAGI. The CDR3 spells CASSQPGSSYEQYF. The CDR3 DNA reads as TGTGCCAGCAGCCAACCGGGTTCCTCCTACGAGCAGTACTTC.

This clone was counted a few times. J is TRBJ2-2 and V is TRBV29-1; tentative D call: TRBD2 (5 bases). Germline CDR1 reads SQVTM; CDR2 reads ANQGSEA. With 5 bases removed from V and 0 bases from J, the gap between germline ends came to 7 bases. This CDR3 has 13 residues. The CDR3 nucleotides are TGCAGCGTTTCGGGGTCGAACACCGGGGAGCTGTTTTTT. Translation: CSVSGSNTGELFF.

The rearrangement links TRBV4-1 to TRBJ2-4; TRBD2 agrees at 13 bases. CDR3 length: 17 residues. V was pared by 2 bases and J by 6 bases, with 7 bases of the junction left unmatched. The germline V gene has CDR1 MGHRA and CDR2 YSYEKL. CDR3 nucleotides: TGCGCCAGCAGCCAACACACTAGCGGGGGGGGCAGAAACATTCAGTACTTC. Translation gives CASSQHTSGGGRNIQYF.

The genes are TRBV19 and TRBJ2-7; D is unclear. The CDR3 sequence is 14 residues long. Germline CDR1 is LNHDA and CDR2 is SQIVND (reference sequence). V was shortened by 5 bases and J by 3 bases, with 14 bases between the two germline ends. The chain's CDR3 is CASSFGRPDYEQYF. For the CDR3, the DNA is TGTGCCAGTAGTTTCGGCAGGCCGGACTACGAGCAGTACTTC. The full variable domain, completed using reference TRBV19 and TRBJ2-7, is DGGITQSPKYLFRKEGQNVTLSCEQNLNHDAMYWYRQDPGQGLRLIYYSQIVNDFQKGDIAEGYSVSREKKESFPLTVTSAQKNPTAFYLCASSFGRPDYEQYFGPGTRLTVT.

Worth noting for this clone: The junction departs from germline at one end; a sequencing error may be responsible. The chain links TRBV7-9 to TRBJ1-1; TRBD1 might be the D (6 bases). The CDR3 loop spans 12 amino acids. The germline CDR1 and CDR2 sequences are SEHNR and FQNEAQ (reference sequence). In nucleotides, the CDR3 is TGTTCCAGCAGCAAAGGGGGCACTGAAGCTTTCTTT. Amino acids: CSSSKGGTEAFF.

Comment on this clone: Distinct nucleotide sequences in the sample also encode this CDR3. The CDR3 spells CASSIARDSGETQYF. The CDR3 DNA is TGTGCCAGTAGTATAGCGAGGGACAGCGGGGAGACCCAGTACTTC. The chain has TRBV19 and TRBJ2-5; the D gene is possibly TRBD1 (7 bases). CDR3 length: 15 amino acids. The V end was cut by 1 base, the J end by 5 bases, with 14 bases between. Germline assignment: CDR1 LNHDA and CDR2 SQIVND (reference sequence).

The V and J genes are TRBV5-1 and TRBJ2-1; 7 bases match TRBD1. V dropped 5 bases and J dropped 9; count of bases not matched to a gene: 17. Germline-derived CDR1 and CDR2 are SGHRS and YFSETQ. The CDR3 contains 16 residues. For the CDR3, the DNA is TGCGCCAGCAGTAATAGGGGGCTGAAGTCGGCGGGTGAGCAGTTCTTC. It encodes CASSNRGLKSAGEQFF.

This clone has more than one count but fewer than ten. V and J are TRBV9 and TRBJ1-2; D is unclear. The CDR3 covers 14 residues. The V gene's germline CDR1 is SGDLS and CDR2 YYNGEE. Trimming removed 0 bases from V and 8 bases from J, with 14 bases in between. The DNA of the CDR3 is TGTGCCAGCAGCGTAGGTGGGAGTCCGGGAGGCTACACCTTC. Protein: CASSVGGSPGGYTF.

This chain links TRBV6-1 with TRBJ1-6, with 9 bases that match TRBD1. CDR1 is MNHNS and CDR2 is SASEGT in the germline V gene. V was pared by 9 bases and J by 9 bases, with 12 bases of the junction left unmatched. This CDR3 contains 15 residues. CDR3 nucleotides: TGTGCCAGTCGGGTGGAGACAGGGGGGGGTTCACCCCTCCACTTT. Translating gives CASRVETGGGSPLHF.

The V gene is TRBV25-1, the J gene TRBJ2-5; the match to TRBD2 covers 8 bases. This CDR3 spans 15 amino acids. Trimming took 2 bases from V and 5 from J; bases not matched to a gene: 7. The germline V gene has CDR1 MGHDK and CDR2 SYGVNS. In DNA, the CDR3 is TGTGCCAGCAGTGAAATTCGGGGGGGCGCGGAGACCCAGTACTTC. Translated, it gives CASSEIRGGAETQYF.

CDR3 sequence (DNA): TGTGCCAGCAGCTTGCTTGGGGGGGAAAAACTGTTTTTT. It specifies CASSLLGGEKLFF. The genes are TRBV7-6 and TRBJ1-4; D perhaps matches TRBD1 (5 bases). Trimming took 3 bases from V and 8 from J, leaving 10 bases between them. The CDR3 runs 13 residues. Germline CDR1 SGHVS, CDR2 FNYEAQ.

This chain's CDR3 is CASALQGALDEQYF. CDR3 DNA sequence: TGCGCCAGCGCACTACAGGGGGCGTTGGACGAGCAGTACTTC. The V gene is TRBV5-1, the J gene TRBJ2-7; 9 nucleotides align to TRBD1. This CDR3 region has 14 residues. V was clipped by 7 bases and J by 5 bases; unmatched bases: 10. Germline V CDR1 and CDR2: SGHRS, YFSETQ.

This chain connects TRBV7-9 to TRBJ2-1; 7 bases agree with TRBD1. The V gene end was trimmed by 1 base and the J gene end by 9 bases; junction bases not matched to a gene: 6. The germline CDR1 and CDR2 sequences are SEHNR and FQNEAQ (reference sequence). The CDR3 spans 14 residues. The CDR3 region is CASSLDVRTGEQFF. In nucleotides, the CDR3 is TGTGCCAGCAGCTTAGACGTAAGGACAGGTGAGCAGTTCTTC.

The count of this clone is one. The CDR3 here is CASSLQTGSPETQYF. In nucleotides, the CDR3 is TGCGCCAGCAGCTTGCAGACAGGATCCCCAGAGACCCAGTACTTC. The V call is TRBV5-1, the J call TRBJ2-5, with D possibly being TRBD1 (6 bases). The CDR3 has 15 residues. Looked up from germline, CDR1 is SGHRS and CDR2 is YFSETQ. V gave up 1 base and J gave up 4 bases, with 14 bases separating them.

The V call is TRBV2, the J call TRBJ1-1, with a tentative D call TRBD1 (6 bases). V was trimmed by 0 bases and J by 7 bases, leaving 15 bases between them. Germline assignment: CDR1 SNHLY and CDR2 FYNNEI. The CDR3 runs 15 residues. The CDR3 reads CASSEAGARSYEAFF. The CDR3 region has the DNA TGTGCCAGCAGTGAAGCGGGGGCCAGATCTTATGAAGCTTTCTTT.

The chain carries TRBV7-9 and TRBJ2-5; TRBD1 aligns across 7 bases. The CDR3 contains 16 residues. Germline V CDR1 and CDR2: SEHNR, FQNEAQ (reference sequence). J was trimmed by 4 bases and V by 5 bases; bases with no gene match: 13. The CDR3 nucleotides are TGTGCCAGCAGCATAGAGAGGTCGGGACAGAGAGAGACCCAGTACTTC. Translation: CASSIERSGQRETQYF.

The V gene is TRBV21-1, the J gene TRBJ1-5. TRBV21-1 is listed as a pseudogene. The CDR3 has 12 residues. In DNA, the CDR3 is TGTGCCAGCAGCACTACGGGGCAGCCCCAGCATTTT. Its translation is CASSTTGQPQHF.

This rearrangement joins TRBV4-2 to TRBJ1-5, with D hard to call. Germline-derived CDR1 and CDR2 are LGHNA and YNFKEQ. This CDR3 is built from 13 residues. Deletions cut 0 bases from V and 4 bases from J, with 4 bases between. Written as DNA, the CDR3 is TGTGCCAGCAGCCAAGACCAGAATCAGCCCCAGCATTTT. Translated, it gives CASSQDQNQPQHF.

V is TRBV4-2 and J is TRBJ2-6; 9 nucleotides match TRBD2. V was pared by 0 bases and J by 4 bases, with 4 bases of the junction left unmatched. CDR1 is LGHNA and CDR2 is YNFKEQ in the germline V gene. This CDR3 contains 17 residues. CDR3 sequence reads: CASSQDASGVGANVLTF. In DNA form, the CDR3 reads TGTGCCAGCAGCCAAGATGCTAGCGGGGTCGGGGCCAACGTCCTGACTTTC.